This TCR beta chain was observed in a study of metastatic and nonmetastatic thyroid tumors. Across the study: Comparison of repertoires was carried out across blood and tumor or nodule tissue from malignant and benign thyroid patients.

Notes on the study in general: According to reports, the diversity of TCR beta was significantly higher in malignant thyroid tumors than in benign nodules, and this held in both blood and tumor samples.

This clone is categorized as medium-sized. The antigen is undetermined. Germline lookup yields CDR1 MNHNS and CDR2 SASEGT. Trimming took off 8 bases at V and 3 bases at J, with 14 bases between the two ends. There are 13 residues in the CDR3. Authors' methods: Clinicopathological groups of papillary thyroid cancer showed CDR3 differences that were used to build a distant-metastasis classifier. TCRdb re-analyzed the PCR reads using MiXCR. The V and J calls, along with clone size, are taken from TCRdb and not from the paper's own processing. The table includes over 5,000 clones, approximately 18% detected once. Nobody among the patients had been given any treatment before thyroid surgery.

The receptor was derived from a female donor with papillary thyroid cancer or a benign thyroid nodule (not recorded which). Some clones in this sample may be carry-over from other donors' samples. Sequencing input: adjacent normal tissue. The chain recombines TRBV6-1 with TRBJ2-7; TRBD2 might be the D (5 bases). Here the CDR3 DNA reads TGTGCCAGCTCCGCGGGCGCAGACTACGAGCAGTACTTC. Translated, it gives CASSAGADYEQYF.